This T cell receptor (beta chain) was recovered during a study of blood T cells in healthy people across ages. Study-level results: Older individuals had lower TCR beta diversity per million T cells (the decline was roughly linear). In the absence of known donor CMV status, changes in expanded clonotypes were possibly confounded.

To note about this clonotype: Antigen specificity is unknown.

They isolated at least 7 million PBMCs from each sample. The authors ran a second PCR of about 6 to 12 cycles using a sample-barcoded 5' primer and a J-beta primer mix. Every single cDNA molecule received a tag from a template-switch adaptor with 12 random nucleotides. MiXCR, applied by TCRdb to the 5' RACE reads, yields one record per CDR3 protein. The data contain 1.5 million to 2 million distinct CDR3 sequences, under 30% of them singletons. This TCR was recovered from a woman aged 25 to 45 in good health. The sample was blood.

This CDR3 reads CSARGGPDTEAFF. CDR3 coding DNA: TGCAGTGCTAGAGGGGGGCCGGACACTGAAGCTTTCTTT. V gene TRBV20-1 combines with J gene TRBJ1-1, with D maybe TRBD1 (6 bases). CDR1 and CDR2 (germline): DFQATT, SNEGSKA (reference sequence). The CDR3 is 13 amino acids. Trimming stripped 1 base from V and 3 bases from J, with 9 bases between.